The rows below give T cell receptor beta chains drawn from one sample of a study of T-cell reconstitution after alpha-beta-depleted transplantation in children. MiXCR, applied by TCRdb to the PCR reads, yields one record per CDR3 protein. This table holds 700,000 to 850,000 distinct CDR3 sequences, about 16% found once. The sequences come from PBMCs, mostly from graft donor cells, collected 360 days after TCRalphabeta/CD19-depleted stem cell transplant. All receptors derive from a male patient younger than 18 who had a stem cell transplant for acute lymphoblastic leukemia, so the T cells may come from the graft donor. Each CDR3 is given with its conserved first and last residue. The D gene is left open where the match is weak. Only some rows state a clone size, as once, few, many or a class for expanded clones.

few TRBJ2-2 TRBD2 TRBV5-1 18 TGCGCCAGCAGCTCCCGACTAGCGGGAGGGCCGGACACCGGGGAGCTGTTTTTT CASSSRLAGGPDTGELFF
NA TRBJ2-1 NA TRBV10-1 20 TGCGCCAGCAGTGAGTCGAAAGATCCCTCGGGTTCCCGGGTCTACAATGAGCAGTTCTTC CASSESKDPSGSRVYNEQFF
many TRBJ2-1 TRBD2 TRBV7-3 18 TGTGCCAGCAGCTTATGGGAGGTGACTAGCGGGAGCTACAATGAGCAGTTCTTC CASSLWEVTSGSYNEQFF
NA TRBJ2-2 TRBD2 TRBV25-1 17 TGTGCCAGCAGTGAAACTCTCGGGAGGGGGGGAACCGGGGAGCTGTTTTTT CASSETLGRGGTGELFF
many TRBJ2-4 TRBD2 TRBV10-3 15 TGTGCCATCAGTGATTCAGGGACTAGCCAAAACATTCAGTACTTC CAISDSGTSQNIQYF
few TRBJ2-7 NA TRBV5-1 13 TGCGCCAGCAGCACCCGGACTGGGTACGAGCAGTACTTC CASSTRTGYEQYF
few TRBJ1-1 NA TRBV7-3 13 TGTGCCAGCAGTTCAGACGTAGCCACTGAAGCTTTCTTT CASSSDVATEAFF
many TRBJ2-5 NA TRBV5-1 15 TGCGCCAGCAGCTTGGCTGGGGGTACGGCGAAGACCCAGTACTTC CASSLAGGTAKTQYF
few TRBJ2-1 TRBD2 TRBV5-1 15 TGCGCCAGCAGCTCAAGACTAGCGGGTCTCAATGAGCAGTTCTTC CASSSRLAGLNEQFF
NA TRBJ2-2 NA TRBV12-3/TRBV12-4 20 TGTGCCAGCAGTGGGCCCCCCGGGAAGGCCGCCTCTCCGAACACCGGGGAGCTGTTTTTT CASSGPPGKAASPNTGELFF
NA TRBJ2-5 NA TRBV12-3/TRBV12-4 13 TGTGCCAGCAGATCGGCCCTCGGGGAGACCCAGTACTTC CASRSALGETQYF
NA TRBJ2-3 NA TRBV30 16 TGTGCCTGGAGCCTTCCCTGGAGGTCCCACACAGATACGCAGTATTTT CAWSLPWRSHTDTQYF
NA TRBJ2-2 TRBD2 TRBV5-1 15 TGCGCCAGCAGCTCAGTAGCGGGAGTCACCAAGGAGCTGTTTTTT CASSSVAGVTKELFF
NA TRBJ2-6 TRBD1 TRBV12-3/TRBV12-4 18 TGTGCCAGCAGTCGTCCCGGGACAGGGGAGTCTGGGGCCAACGTCCTGACTTTC CASSRPGTGESGANVLTF
NA TRBJ2-3 NA TRBV28 18 TGTGCCAGCAGTTTTTACGGACAGACAACACCTAGCACAGATACGCAGTATTTT CASSFYGQTTPSTDTQYF
NA TRBJ2-5 TRBD2 TRBV4-2 18 TGTGCCAGCAGCCAAGGACTAGCGGGAGCAGTGAGAGGAGGGACCCAGTACTTC CASSQGLAGAVRGGTQYF
NA TRBJ2-7 NA TRBV10-3 17 TGTGCCATCAGAGGGACTTCTTTGGGCGGGAAGTGGTACGAGCAGTACTTC CAIRGTSLGGKWYEQYF
few TRBJ2-6 TRBD1 TRBV29-1 18 TGCAGCGTCAATGAACAGGGGGCGCGGCATCTAGGGGCCAACGTCCTGACTTTC CSVNEQGARHLGANVLTF
NA TRBJ2-7 TRBD1 TRBV4-1 18 TGCGCCAGCAGCCAAGGAATATGGGGCCAGGGGGTTCCCTACGAGCAGTACTTC CASSQGIWGQGVPYEQYF
NA TRBJ2-2 TRBD2 TRBV4-1 16 TGCGCCAGCAGTATAGGACCGGCTAGCGGGACCGGGGAGCTGTTTTTT CASSIGPASGTGELFF
NA TRBJ1-2 NA TRBV25-1 13 TGTGCCAGCAGTGAATACAGGCACTATGGCTACACCTTC CASSEYRHYGYTF
few TRBJ2-5 NA TRBV12-3/TRBV12-4 15 TGTGCCAGCATGGGGGAAGACTCCGGCGGTGAGACCCAGTACTTC CASMGEDSGGETQYF
few TRBJ2-7 NA TRBV7-7 16 TGTGCCAGCAGCCCCGACCTAGCGAGAAACACCTACGAGCAGTACTTC CASSPDLARNTYEQYF
NA TRBJ2-1 TRBD2 TRBV15 15 TGTGCCACCGGACCCAGCGGGAGCTCCTACAATGAGCAGTTCTTC CATGPSGSSYNEQFF
NA TRBJ2-2 NA TRBV20-1 14 TGCAGTGCTAAATCGGCGTGGGACACCGGGGAGCTGTTTTTT CSAKSAWDTGELFF
few TRBJ2-7 NA TRBV29-1 13 TGCAGCGTTCAGTCCCCCGGGACTTACGAGCAGTACTTC CSVQSPGTYEQYF